This TCR beta chain was observed in a study of response to subunit inactivated influenza vaccine (dated by TCRdb to the late 2010s). Describing the broader study: To follow how T cells responded to a trivalent subunit inactivated influenza vaccine, the researchers relied on deep quantitative profiling of the T cell receptor repertoire. Overall study outcomes, separate from this receptor: The authors suggested that each seasonal influenza vaccination may recruit only a limited number of new T cells.

The CDR3 starts with the cysteine, ends with the phenylalanine, and has 15 residues. Only the CDR3 portion is preserved as DNA: 45 bases, with reading frame beginning at the first base. Based on the germline V gene, the CDR1 and CDR2 sequences are KGHDR and SFDVKD. The junction carries 17 bases between V and J, which are trimmed by 6 bases and 6 bases respectively. Library preparation was by RT-PCR. Sequencing instrument: Illumina HiSeq 2500. Clones were called with MiXCR by TCRdb after fastp trimmed the public reads at Q25, and only in-frame beta chains were retained. Merged by CDR3 protein, the rows form single entries marked with the most common genes and DNA. The sample data list 250,000 to 350,000 distinct CDR3 sequences, and approximately 20% of these were observed just once. 9% to 12% of the sample rests with the top ten. In regard to this clonotype: Its antigen target is currently unknown. No much larger clone is present one base from it, and per-base qualities are unavailable.

The source of this sequence is a man aged 45 to 70 who received an inactivated influenza vaccine. Donor details come from another sample of the same person, matched by shared clones. The sequencing used PBMCs from blood, collected 21 months after vaccination. This chain is built from TRBV24-1 and TRBJ1-5; TRBD1 is possibly the D segment (5 matching bases). This receptor carries the CDR3 CATSSGGERGQPQHF. At the DNA level, the sequence is TGTGCCACCAGTTCCGGGGGGGAGAGGGGTCAGCCCCAGCATTTT.